These 27 T cell receptor beta chains were sequenced from one sample in a study of blood T cell repertoires in COVID-19. Clones were sequenced by immunoSEQ multiplex PCR, and TCRdb holds only the in-frame ones, with some missing. The table includes 250,000 or so clones, about four fifths detected once. The sample consisted of peripheral blood. The receptors were gathered from a woman in her sixties or seventies with acute or convalescent COVID-19.

This chain connects TRBV5-8 to TRBJ2-2; D is uncertain. Trimming removed 1 base at V and 8 bases at J, with 6 bases between. The CDR3 runs 12 residues. Germline V gene sequence: CDR1 SGHTS, CDR2 YDEGEE. The CDR3 loop reads CASSLYQGELFF. The CDR3 region has the DNA TGTGCCAGCAGCTTGTATCAGGGGGAGCTGTTTTTT.

The chain carries TRBV7-6 and TRBJ1-4, with 7 nucleotides matching TRBD1. The CDR3 has 16 amino acids. Looked up from germline, CDR1 is SGHVS and CDR2 is FNYEAQ. V was clipped by 5 bases and J by 8 bases; unmatched bases: 14. The CDR3 here is CASSIGTAAPREKLFF. DNA of the CDR3: TGTGCCAGCAGCATAGGGACAGCCGCTCCTCGGGAAAAACTGTTTTTT. Full variable domain (remainder filled in from reference TRBV7-6 and TRBJ1-4): GAGVSQSPRYKVTKRGQDVALRCDPISGHVSLYWYRQALGQGPEFLTYFNYEAQQDKSGLPNDRFSAERPEGSISTLTIQRTEQRDSAMYRCASSIGTAAPREKLFFGSGTQLSVL.

This chain links TRBV14 with TRBJ2-7; 10 bases fit TRBD1. J lost 3 bases, V lost 1 base, and 0 bases had no gene match. This CDR3 spans 14 amino acids. CDR1 and CDR2 from the germline V gene are SGHDN and FVKESK. The DNA for the CDR3 is TGTGCCAGCAGCCAAGGGACAGGGGGCTACGAGCAGTACTTC. This sequence encodes CASSQGTGGYEQYF.

The CDR3 bases are TGTGCCAGCTCACTACAGGGGGCAGAGAACACTGAAGCTTTCTTT. It encodes CASSLQGAENTEAFF. The rearrangement links TRBV18 to TRBJ1-1; 9 nucleotides agree with TRBD1. This CDR3 contains 15 residues. The ends lost 4 bases at V and 1 base at J; junction bases unmatched: 4. Germline loops: CDR1 KGHSH, CDR2 LQKENI.

The chain is built from TRBV5-1 and TRBJ1-3, with D unclear. CDR1 and CDR2 (germline): SGHRS, YFSETQ. The V end was cut by 0 bases, the J end by 0 bases, with 7 bases between. The CDR3 is 15 amino acids. The CDR3 here is CASSLDGSSGNTIYF. The CDR3, as DNA: TGCGCCAGCAGCTTGGACGGGAGCTCTGGAAACACCATATATTTT.

The rearrangement uses TRBV30 and TRBJ2-5; D is unresolved. This CDR3 has 13 residues. Trimming took off 0 bases at V and 3 bases at J, with 8 bases between the two ends. Germline V lookup: CDR1 GTSNPN, CDR2 SVGIG (reference sequence). The CDR3 spells CAWSVLSEETQYF. As DNA, the CDR3 is TGTGCCTGGAGTGTATTGTCAGAAGAGACCCAGTACTTC.

V usage is TRBV19 and J usage is TRBJ2-2; tentative D call: TRBD1 (6 bases). V lost 7 bases, J lost 0 bases, and 9 bases lay in between. This CDR3 has 14 residues. Germline values: CDR1 LNHDA, CDR2 SQIVND (reference sequence). CDR3 protein: CASTGTPNTGELFF. CDR3 DNA: TGTGCCAGTACAGGGACACCGAACACCGGGGAGCTGTTTTTT.

The chain uses TRBV2 and TRBJ1-6; a possible D gene is TRBD1 (5 bases). V lost 2 bases to trimming and J lost 7 bases, with 12 bases between them. Germline-derived CDR1 and CDR2 are SNHLY and FYNNEI. This CDR3 contains 15 residues. CDR3 amino acids: CASSESGTGNSPLHF. DNA for the CDR3: TGTGCCAGCAGTGAAAGTGGGACTGGCAATTCACCCCTCCACTTT. Together with reference TRBV2 and TRBJ1-6, the CDR3 gives the full variable domain: EPEVTQTPSHQVTQMGQEVILRCVPISNHLYFYWYRQILGQKVEFLVSFYNNEISEKSEIFDDQFSVERPDGSNFTLKIRSTKLEDSAMYFCASSESGTGNSPLHFGNGTRLTVT.

V is TRBV7-2 and J is TRBJ1-6; D is unresolved. The V end lost 2 bases, the J end lost 10 bases, and 24 bases lay between the germline ends. Germline assignment: CDR1 SGHTA and CDR2 FQGNSA. The CDR3 is 18 residues long. The CDR3 loop is CASSLRGAGVRVYSPLHF. The CDR3 region has the DNA TGTGCCAGCAGCTTACGCGGAGCGGGTGTACGCGTGTACTCACCCCTCCACTTT.

V usage is TRBV15 and J usage is TRBJ2-7; TRBD2 aligns across 13 bases. Germline V CDR1 and CDR2: LNHNV, YYDKDF (reference sequence). This CDR3 contains 16 residues. J was trimmed by 7 bases and V by 2 bases; bases with no gene match: 8. CDR3 DNA sequence: TGTGCCACCAGCAGACATACTAGCGGGGGGGCGGAAGAGCAGTACTTC. Encoded protein: CATSRHTSGGAEEQYF.

The gene calls are TRBV7-2 and TRBJ1-2; D is perhaps TRBD1 (6 bases). Trimming removed 3 bases from V and 4 bases from J, with 9 bases in between. The CDR3 spans 13 residues. CDR1 is SGHTA, CDR2 FQGNSA, per germline. The CDR3 spells CASSFGQPYGYTF. The CDR3 DNA reads as TGTGCCAGCAGCTTTGGACAGCCCTATGGCTACACCTTC.

The V gene is TRBV30, the J gene TRBJ1-6, with 7 positions matching TRBD1. J was trimmed by 0 bases and V by 0 bases; bases with no gene match: 2. Per the germline V gene, CDR1 is GTSNPN and CDR2 is SVGIG (reference sequence). The CDR3 has 16 residues. In nucleotides, the CDR3 is TGTGCCTGGAGTGTACAGGGGAGCTCCTATAATTCACCCCTCCACTTT. This translates into CAWSVQGSSYNSPLHF.

The chain is built from TRBV6-5 and TRBJ1-2; 9 bases line up with TRBD1. The CDR3 has 15 residues. CDR1 MNHEY and CDR2 SVGAGI come from the germline V gene. Trimming took 2 bases from V and 4 from J; bases not matched to a gene: 5. The CDR3 spells CASSYRTGVSYGYTF. The CDR3 DNA sequence: TGTGCCAGCAGTTACAGGACAGGGGTTAGCTATGGCTACACCTTC.

This chain connects TRBV10-3 to TRBJ2-5; 7 positions agree with TRBD2. Unmatched junction bases numbered 12, after V lost 6 bases and J lost 2 bases. Germline V gene lookup returns CDR1 ENHRY and CDR2 SYGVKD. The CDR3 contains 16 residues. Written as DNA, the CDR3 is TGTGCCATCAGGCCTTCGTTCAGCGGGGCACAAGAGACCCAGTACTTC. Its translation: CAIRPSFSGAQETQYF.

J is TRBJ1-2 and V is TRBV29-1; 9 bases are shared with TRBD1. After removal of 7 bases from V and 7 bases from J, the junction contained 7 bases not matched to a gene. Germline assignment: CDR1 SQVTM and CDR2 ANQGSEA. CDR3 length: 12 amino acids. The CDR3 nucleotides read TGCAGCGGCGAACAGGGGGCGGGTGGCTACACCTTC. Encoded protein: CSGEQGAGGYTF.

The chain recombines TRBV9 with TRBJ2-6, with D uncertain. The V end lost 0 bases, the J end lost 1 base, and 5 bases lay between the germline ends. The CDR3 covers 15 residues. Germline lookup yields CDR1 SGDLS and CDR2 YYNGEE. Written as DNA, the CDR3 is TGTGCCAGCAGCGTAGCTAGGTCTGGGGCCAACGTCCTGACTTTC. It specifies CASSVARSGANVLTF.

This clone appeared a single time. The chain links TRBV5-1 to TRBJ1-3; D gene uncertain. V gave up 3 bases and J gave up 0 bases, with 10 bases separating them. The germline V gene has CDR1 SGHRS and CDR2 YFSETQ. The length of the CDR3 is 15 residues. Here the CDR3 reads CASSSLGVSGNTIYF. The CDR3, as DNA: TGCGCCAGCAGCTCGCTCGGGGTCTCTGGAAACACCATATATTTT.

This sequence joins TRBV18 and TRBJ1-5; D not resolved. Germline V lookup: CDR1 KGHSH, CDR2 LQKENI. V was clipped by 2 bases and J by 11 bases, with 13 bases between them. CDR3 length: 13 amino acids. CDR3 residues: CASSPGKESAQHF. CDR3 in DNA: TGTGCCAGCTCACCAGGCAAGGAGTCGGCCCAGCATTTT.

The rearrangement joins TRBV9 to TRBJ2-3; D is undetermined. The CDR3 is 14 amino acids. Trimming removed 5 bases at V and 5 bases at J, with 15 bases between. CDR1 is SGDLS, CDR2 YYNGEE, per germline. CDR3 amino acids: CASREKLQEDTQYF. In nucleotides, the CDR3 is TGTGCCAGCAGGGAAAAACTCCAGGAAGATACGCAGTATTTT.

This clone was counted a few times. This sequence joins TRBV7-6 and TRBJ2-7; TRBD1 agrees at 7 bases. V was pared by 1 base and J by 3 bases, with 6 bases of the junction left unmatched. The germline V gene has CDR1 SGHVS and CDR2 FNYEAQ. The CDR3 totals 15 residues. The CDR3 DNA reads as TGTGCCAGCAGCTTAGATGCTGGGACAGTCTACGAGCAGTACTTC. Translating gives CASSLDAGTVYEQYF.

The chain links TRBV10-1 to TRBJ1-3; a possible D gene is TRBD1 (5 bases). CDR3 size: 17 residues. Trimming shortened V by 3 bases and J by 3 bases, and 18 bases separated the two germline ends. Per germline, CDR1 WNHNN and CDR2 SYGVQD (reference sequence). CDR3 loop: CASSEIVEGRNGNTIYF. The CDR3 coding sequence is TGCGCCAGCAGTGAAATAGTGGAGGGGAGGAATGGAAACACCATATATTTT.

This rearrangement joins TRBV7-9 to TRBJ2-6, with a possible D match to TRBD1 (6 bases). CDR1 and CDR2 (germline): SEHNR, FQNEAQ (reference sequence). The germline V and J ends were trimmed by 7 bases and 12 bases, with 19 bases remaining between them. The CDR3 length is 14 residues. CDR3 protein: CASTRSGTKAVLTF. The CDR3 DNA reads as TGTGCCAGCACCAGATCCGGGACAAAGGCCGTCCTGACTTTC.

The CDR3 sequence is CASSARSSRSNTGELFF. In DNA form, the CDR3 reads TGTGCCAGCAGTGCGCGTTCGTCCCGGTCGAACACCGGGGAGCTGTTTTTT. This rearrangement joins TRBV6-1 to TRBJ2-2, with D hard to call. V shed 4 bases and J shed 0 bases, with 15 bases lying between them. This CDR3 region has 17 residues. Per the germline V gene, CDR1 is MNHNS and CDR2 is SASEGT.

The CDR3 is CASSQGGQGMGGYTF. DNA for the CDR3: TGTGCCAGCAGCCAGGGTGGACAGGGGATGGGAGGCTACACCTTC. This rearrangement joins TRBV4-2 to TRBJ1-2; TRBD1 matches 9 bases. CDR1 is LGHNA, CDR2 YNFKEQ, per germline. V dropped 3 bases and J dropped 8; count of bases not matched to a gene: 10. This CDR3 region has 15 residues.

This chain connects TRBV4-2 to TRBJ2-1; TRBD1 agrees at 9 bases. J gave up 2 bases and V 0 bases, and 8 bases lay outside the gene matches. Germline V gives CDR1 LGHNA, CDR2 YNFKEQ. CDR3 length: 18 amino acids. In DNA form, the CDR3 reads TGTGCCAGCAGCCAAGATTTCCGGGACAGGGTTCCCTACAATGAGCAGTTCTTC. It is translated as CASSQDFRDRVPYNEQFF.

The chain joins TRBV29-1 to TRBJ2-6, with a weak D call TRBD1 (7 bases). The germline V gene has CDR1 SQVTM and CDR2 ANQGSEA. V was pared by 4 bases and J by 3 bases, with 16 bases between. The CDR3 has 16 amino acids. The CDR3 region has the DNA TGCAGCGTTGGATCGCAGGGGGGCTTTGGGGCCAACGTCCTGACTTTC. This codes for CSVGSQGGFGANVLTF.

The rearrangement uses TRBV2 and TRBJ1-6, with D unclear. From germline, CDR1 is SNHLY and CDR2 FYNNEI. V lost 3 bases, J lost 9 bases, and 15 bases lay in between. This CDR3 contains 15 residues. CDR3 region: CASSDGLAGSSPLHF. In nucleotides, the CDR3 is TGTGCCAGCAGTGATGGGCTGGCGGGGAGTTCACCCCTCCACTTT.